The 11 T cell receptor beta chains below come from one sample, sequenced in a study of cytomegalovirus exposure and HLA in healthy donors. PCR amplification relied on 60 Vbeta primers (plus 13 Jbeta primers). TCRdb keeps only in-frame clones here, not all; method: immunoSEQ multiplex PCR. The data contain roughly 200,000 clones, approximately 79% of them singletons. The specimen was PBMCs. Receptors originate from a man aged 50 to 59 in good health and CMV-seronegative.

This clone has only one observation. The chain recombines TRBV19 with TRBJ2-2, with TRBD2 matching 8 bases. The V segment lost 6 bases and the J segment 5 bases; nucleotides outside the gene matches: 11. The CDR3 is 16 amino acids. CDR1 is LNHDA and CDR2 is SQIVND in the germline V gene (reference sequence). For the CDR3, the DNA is TGTGCCAGTAGAGACGGTGCGGGAGGCGATACCGGGGAGCTGTTTTTT. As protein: CASRDGAGGDTGELFF.

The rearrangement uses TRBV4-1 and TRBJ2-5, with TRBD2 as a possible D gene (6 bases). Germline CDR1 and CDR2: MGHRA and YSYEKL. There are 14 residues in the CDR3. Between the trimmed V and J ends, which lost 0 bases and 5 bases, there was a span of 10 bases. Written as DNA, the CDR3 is TGCGCCAGCAGCCAAGAGGTACGGGGGGAGACCCAGTACTTC. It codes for CASSQEVRGETQYF.

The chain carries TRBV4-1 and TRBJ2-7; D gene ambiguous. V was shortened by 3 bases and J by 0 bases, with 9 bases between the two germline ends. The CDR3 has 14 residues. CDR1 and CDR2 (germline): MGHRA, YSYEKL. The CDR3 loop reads CASSQETVSYEQYF. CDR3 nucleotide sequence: TGCGCCAGCAGCCAGGAGACGGTCTCCTACGAGCAGTACTTC.

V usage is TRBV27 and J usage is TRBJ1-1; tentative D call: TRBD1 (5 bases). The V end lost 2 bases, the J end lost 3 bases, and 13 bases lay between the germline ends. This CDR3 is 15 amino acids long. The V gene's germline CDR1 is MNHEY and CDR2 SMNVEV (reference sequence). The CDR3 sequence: CASSLVGGKYTEAFF. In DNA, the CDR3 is TGTGCCAGCAGTTTAGTGGGGGGGAAGTACACTGAAGCTTTCTTT.

As DNA, the CDR3 is TGTGCCAGCGGGCGACAGGGGGCGGGAGGCTACACCTTC. Translation gives CASGRQGAGGYTF. This chain uses TRBV27 with TRBJ1-2, with TRBD1 matching 10 bases. V lost 8 bases to trimming and J lost 8 bases; unmatched junction nucleotides: 8. Germline CDR1 MNHEY, CDR2 SMNVEV (reference sequence). CDR3 length equals 13 residues.

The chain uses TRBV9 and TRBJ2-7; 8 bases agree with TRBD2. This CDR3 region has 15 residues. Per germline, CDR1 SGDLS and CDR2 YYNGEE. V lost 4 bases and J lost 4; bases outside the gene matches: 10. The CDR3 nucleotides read TGTGCCAGCAGCTCATCCGGGACTAGGGGGTACGAGCAGTACTTC. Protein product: CASSSSGTRGYEQYF.

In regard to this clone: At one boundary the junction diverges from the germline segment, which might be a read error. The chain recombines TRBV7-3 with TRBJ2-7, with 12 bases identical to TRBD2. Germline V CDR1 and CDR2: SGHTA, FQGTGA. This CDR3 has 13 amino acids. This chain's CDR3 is CASSPGLAGSLHF. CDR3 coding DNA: TGTGCCAGCAGCCCTGGACTAGCGGGAAGCCTACACTTC.

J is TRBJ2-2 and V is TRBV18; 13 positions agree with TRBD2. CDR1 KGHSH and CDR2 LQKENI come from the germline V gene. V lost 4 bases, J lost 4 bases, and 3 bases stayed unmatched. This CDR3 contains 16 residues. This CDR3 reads CASSRTSGSTTGELFF. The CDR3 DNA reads TGTGCCAGCTCACGGACTAGCGGGAGTACCACCGGGGAGCTGTTTTTT.

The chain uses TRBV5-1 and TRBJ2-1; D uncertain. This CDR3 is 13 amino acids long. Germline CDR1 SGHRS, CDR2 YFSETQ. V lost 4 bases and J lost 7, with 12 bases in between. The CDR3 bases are TGCGCCAGCAGCACGACACTCGAGAATGAGCAGTTCTTC. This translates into CASSTTLENEQFF.

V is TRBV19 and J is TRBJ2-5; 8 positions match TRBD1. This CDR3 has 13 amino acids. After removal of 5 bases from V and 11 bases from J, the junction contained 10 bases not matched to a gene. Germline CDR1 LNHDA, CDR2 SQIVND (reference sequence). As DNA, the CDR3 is TGTGCCAGTAGTTCAATGGACAGGGTGGGTCAGTACTTC. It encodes CASSSMDRVGQYF.

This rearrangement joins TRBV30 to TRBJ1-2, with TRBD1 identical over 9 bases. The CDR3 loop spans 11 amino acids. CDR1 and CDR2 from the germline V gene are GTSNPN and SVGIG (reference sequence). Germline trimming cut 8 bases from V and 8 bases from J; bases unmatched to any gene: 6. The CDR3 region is CAGRQGGGYTF. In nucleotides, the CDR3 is TGTGCCGGACGACAGGGGGGCGGCTACACCTTC.